This entry is about one T cell receptor (beta chain). This sample is drawn from a study of blood T cell repertoires in COVID-19. Overall study: Researchers got acute and convalescent COVID-19 samples from the United States, Italy and Spain. T cells, B-cell-depleted T cells, or PBMCs supplied cDNA or gDNA.

The CDR3 loop spans 16 amino acids. Germline values: CDR1 MNHEY, CDR2 SVGAGI. Losses at the gene ends were 0 bases for V and 2 bases for J; bases not matched to a gene: 5. Source study methods: Amplification with reference gene primers provided the estimates of nucleated cell counts. Sequencing used immunoSEQ multiplex PCR; TCRdb keeps in-frame clones, though not all of them. V, J and clone size reflect that table, while D and trimming were determined from the DNA. This repertoire shows around 70,000 clones, roughly four fifths found once; its top ten account for about 43%. The chain uses TRBV6-5 and TRBJ2-7; TRBD1 matches 9 bases. This TCR was recovered from a man aged 80 or over with acute or convalescent COVID-19. Sequenced input: peripheral blood. Written as DNA, the CDR3 is TGTGCCAGCAGTTACTCAGGGACAGGGATAACCTACGAGCAGTACTTC. This codes for CASSYSGTGITYEQYF.